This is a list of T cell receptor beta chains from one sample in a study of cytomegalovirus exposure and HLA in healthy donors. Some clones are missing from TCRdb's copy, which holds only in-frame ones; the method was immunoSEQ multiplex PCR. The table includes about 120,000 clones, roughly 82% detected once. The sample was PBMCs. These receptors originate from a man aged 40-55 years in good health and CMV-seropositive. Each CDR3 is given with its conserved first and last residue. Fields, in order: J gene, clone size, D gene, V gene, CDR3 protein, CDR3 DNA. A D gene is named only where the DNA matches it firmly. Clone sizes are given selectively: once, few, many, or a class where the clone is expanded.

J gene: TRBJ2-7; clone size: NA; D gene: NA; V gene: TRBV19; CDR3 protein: CASSISQLKEQYF; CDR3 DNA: TGTGCCAGTAGTATTTCACAGCTTAAAGAGCAGTACTTC
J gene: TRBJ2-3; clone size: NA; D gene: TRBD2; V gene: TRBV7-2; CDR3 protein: CASSPSSGGLATQYF; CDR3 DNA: TGTGCCAGCAGCCCCAGTAGCGGGGGGTTAGCTACGCAGTATTTT
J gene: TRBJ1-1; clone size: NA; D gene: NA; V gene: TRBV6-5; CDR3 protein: CASSYFDRMNTEAFF; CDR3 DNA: TGTGCCAGCAGTTACTTCGACAGGATGAACACTGAAGCTTTCTTT
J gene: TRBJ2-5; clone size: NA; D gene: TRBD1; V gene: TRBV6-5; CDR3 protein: CASSYVTGWTQYF; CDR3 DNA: TGTGCCAGCAGTTACGTGACAGGGTGGACCCAGTACTTC
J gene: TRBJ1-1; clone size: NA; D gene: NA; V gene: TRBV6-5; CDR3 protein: CAAQDSYITEAFF; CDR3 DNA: TGTGCCGCGCAGGACAGTTACATCACTGAAGCTTTCTTT
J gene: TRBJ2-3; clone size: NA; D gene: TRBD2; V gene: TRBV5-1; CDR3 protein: CASSPGVGAGGRSADTQYF; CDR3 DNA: TGCGCCAGCAGCCCTGGGGTTGGAGCGGGGGGGCGTAGCGCAGATACGCAGTATTTT
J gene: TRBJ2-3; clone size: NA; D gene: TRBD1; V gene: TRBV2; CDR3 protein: CASREDRRQDTQYF; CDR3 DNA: TGTGCCAGCAGGGAGGACAGGAGACAAGATACGCAGTATTTT
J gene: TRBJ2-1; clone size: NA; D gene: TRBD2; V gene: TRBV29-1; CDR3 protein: CSVGPGLAGYNEQFF; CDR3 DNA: TGCAGCGTTGGACCCGGACTAGCGGGGTACAATGAGCAGTTCTTC
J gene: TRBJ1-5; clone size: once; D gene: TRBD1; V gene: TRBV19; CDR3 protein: CASSETGIKGNQPQHF; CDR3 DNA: TGTGCCAGTAGTGAGACAGGGATAAAAGGCAATCAGCCCCAGCATTTT
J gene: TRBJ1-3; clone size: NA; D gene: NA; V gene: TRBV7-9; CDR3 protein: CSSSSWGSGTVSGNTIYF; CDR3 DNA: TGTTCCAGCAGCTCCTGGGGGTCCGGGACTGTCTCTGGAAACACCATATATTTT
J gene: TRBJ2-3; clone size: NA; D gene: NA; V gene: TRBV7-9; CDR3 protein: CSSSSRLVPDTQYF; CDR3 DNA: TGTTCCAGCAGCTCCCGACTAGTTCCAGATACGCAGTATTTT
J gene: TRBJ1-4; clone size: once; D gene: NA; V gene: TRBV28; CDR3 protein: CASSSLRPAGSEKLFF; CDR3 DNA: TGTGCCAGCAGTTCTCTCCGACCCGCGGGCTCTGAAAAACTGTTTTTT
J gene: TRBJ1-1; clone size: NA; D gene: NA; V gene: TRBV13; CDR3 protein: CASALERVATEAFF; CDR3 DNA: TGTGCCAGCGCTTTGGAGCGAGTCGCCACTGAAGCTTTCTTT
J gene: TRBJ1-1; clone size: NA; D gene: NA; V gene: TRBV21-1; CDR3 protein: CASSKEKGANTEAFF; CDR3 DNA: TGTGCCAGCAGCAAAGAAAAGGGGGCGAACACTGAAGCTTTCTTT
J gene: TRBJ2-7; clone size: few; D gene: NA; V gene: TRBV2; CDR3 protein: CASTSERGVYEQYF; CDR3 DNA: TGTGCCAGCACCTCCGAACGGGGAGTCTACGAGCAGTACTTC
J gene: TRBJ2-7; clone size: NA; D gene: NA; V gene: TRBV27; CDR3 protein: CASSLSSAYEQYF; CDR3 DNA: TGTGCCAGCAGTTTATCGTCAGCCTACGAGCAGTACTTC
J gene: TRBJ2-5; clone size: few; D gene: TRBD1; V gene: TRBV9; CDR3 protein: CASSVAMGQKGETQYF; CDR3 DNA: TGTGCCAGCAGCGTAGCCATGGGACAGAAAGGAGAGACCCAGTACTTC
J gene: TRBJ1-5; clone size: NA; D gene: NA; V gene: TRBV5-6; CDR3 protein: CASSLGQVSNQPQHF; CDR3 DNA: TGTGCCAGCAGCTTGGGACAGGTTAGCAATCAGCCCCAGCATTTT
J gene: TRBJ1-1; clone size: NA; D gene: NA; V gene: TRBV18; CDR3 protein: CASSPLARNTEAFF; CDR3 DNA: TGTGCCAGCTCACCATTAGCCAGAAACACTGAAGCTTTCTTT
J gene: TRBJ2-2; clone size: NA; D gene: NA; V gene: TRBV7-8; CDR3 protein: CASSRRRGQNTGELFF; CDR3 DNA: TGTGCCAGCAGCCGCCGCCGGGGACAGAACACCGGGGAGCTGTTTTTT
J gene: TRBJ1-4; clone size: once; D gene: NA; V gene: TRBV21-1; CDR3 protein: CASLRDRRERWLRDEKLFF; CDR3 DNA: TGTGCCAGTCTGCGTGACAGGCGTGAGCGATGGTTAAGGGATGAAAAACTGTTTTTT
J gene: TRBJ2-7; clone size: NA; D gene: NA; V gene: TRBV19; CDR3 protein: CASSTGRGQAHEQYF; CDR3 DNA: TGTGCCAGTAGTACCGGCAGGGGTCAGGCCCACGAGCAGTACTTC
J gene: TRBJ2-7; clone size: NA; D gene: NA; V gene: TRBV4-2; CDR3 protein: CASSPRLSSPYEQYF; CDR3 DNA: TGTGCCAGCAGCCCCCGGCTTAGTAGCCCCTACGAGCAGTACTTC
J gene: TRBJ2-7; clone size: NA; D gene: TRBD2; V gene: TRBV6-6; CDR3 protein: CASSFKLAGGLEQYF; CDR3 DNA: TGTGCCAGCAGTTTCAAACTAGCGGGGGGGCTCGAGCAGTACTTC
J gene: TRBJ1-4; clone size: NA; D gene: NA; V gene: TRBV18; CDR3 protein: CASSPHQGNEKLFF; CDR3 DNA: TGTGCCAGCTCACCACATCAGGGTAATGAAAAACTGTTTTTT
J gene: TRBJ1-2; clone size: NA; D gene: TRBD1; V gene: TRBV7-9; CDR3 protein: CAGSLQGALGYTF; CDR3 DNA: TGTGCCGGCTCCTTACAGGGGGCGCTTGGCTACACCTTC
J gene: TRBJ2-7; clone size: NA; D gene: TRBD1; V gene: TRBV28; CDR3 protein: CASSFTDRGYEQYF; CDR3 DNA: TGTGCCAGCAGTTTCACGGACAGGGGCTACGAGCAGTACTTC
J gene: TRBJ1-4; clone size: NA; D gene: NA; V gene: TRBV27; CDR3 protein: CASSFGDPTNEKLFF; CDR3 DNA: TGTGCCAGCAGTTTTGGAGACCCAACTAATGAAAAACTGTTTTTT
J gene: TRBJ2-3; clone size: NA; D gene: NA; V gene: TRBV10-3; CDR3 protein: CAISEGLAGSIDTQYF; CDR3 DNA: TGTGCCATCAGTGAGGGGCTAGCAGGCAGCATAGATACGCAGTATTTT
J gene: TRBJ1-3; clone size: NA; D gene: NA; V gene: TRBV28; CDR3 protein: CASSERDKNTIYF; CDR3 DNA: TGTGCCAGCAGCGAACGGGACAAAAACACCATATATTTT
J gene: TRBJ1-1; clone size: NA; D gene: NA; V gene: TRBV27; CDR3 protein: CASSLTPIMNTEAFF; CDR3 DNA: TGTGCCAGCAGTTTAACGCCTATCATGAACACTGAAGCTTTCTTT
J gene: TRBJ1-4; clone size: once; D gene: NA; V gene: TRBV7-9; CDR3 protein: CASSLAGSGDEKLFF; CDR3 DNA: TGTGCCAGCAGCTTAGCGGGTTCGGGGGATGAAAAACTGTTTTTT
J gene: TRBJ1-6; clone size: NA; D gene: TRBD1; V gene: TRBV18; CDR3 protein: CASSPGTGNSPLHF; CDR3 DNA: TGTGCCAGCTCACCGGGGACAGGGAATTCACCCCTCCACTTT
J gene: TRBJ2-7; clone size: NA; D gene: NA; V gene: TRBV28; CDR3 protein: CASSTPAGVDEQYF; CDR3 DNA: TGTGCCAGCAGTACGCCGGCAGGGGTCGACGAGCAGTACTTC
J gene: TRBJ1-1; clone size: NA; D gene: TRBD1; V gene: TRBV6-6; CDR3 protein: CASSYRDRSTEAFF; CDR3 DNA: TGTGCCAGCAGTTACAGGGACAGGTCCACTGAAGCTTTCTTT
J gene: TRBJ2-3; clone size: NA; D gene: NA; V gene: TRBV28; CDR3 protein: CASSFRPGVDTDTQYF; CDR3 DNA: TGTGCCAGCAGTTTCCGGCCAGGGGTGGACACAGATACGCAGTATTTT
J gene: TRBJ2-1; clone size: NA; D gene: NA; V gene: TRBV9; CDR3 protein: CASSGGAPYNEQFF; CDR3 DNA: TGTGCCAGCAGCGGCGGGGCCCCCTACAATGAGCAGTTCTTC
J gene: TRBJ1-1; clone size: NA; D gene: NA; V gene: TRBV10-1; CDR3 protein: CASSELDSANTEAFF; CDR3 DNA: TGCGCCAGCAGTGAGCTAGACAGCGCAAACACTGAAGCTTTCTTT
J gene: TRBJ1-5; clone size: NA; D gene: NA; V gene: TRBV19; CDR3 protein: CASSIDPGIQPQHF; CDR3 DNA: TGTGCCAGTAGTATAGACCCGGGAATCCAGCCCCAGCATTTT
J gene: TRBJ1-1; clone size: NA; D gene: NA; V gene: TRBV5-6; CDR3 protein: CASNRGSEAFF; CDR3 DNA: TGTGCCAGCAACCGGGGGAGTGAAGCTTTCTTT
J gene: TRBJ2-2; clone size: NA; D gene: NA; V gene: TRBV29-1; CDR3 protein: CSVDSGELFF; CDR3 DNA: TGCAGCGTTGATAGCGGGGAGCTGTTTTTT
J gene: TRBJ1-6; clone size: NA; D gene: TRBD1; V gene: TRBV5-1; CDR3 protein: CASSLEDRAINSPLHF; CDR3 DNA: TGCGCCAGCAGCCTAGAGGACAGGGCAATAAATTCACCCCTCCACTTT
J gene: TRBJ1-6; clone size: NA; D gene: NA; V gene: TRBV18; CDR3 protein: CASSPSTGSNSPLHF; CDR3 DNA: TGTGCCAGCTCGCCCTCCACAGGGTCGAATTCACCCCTCCACTTT
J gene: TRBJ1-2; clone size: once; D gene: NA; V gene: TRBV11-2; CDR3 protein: CASSFSGQSYYGYTF; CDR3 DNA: TGTGCCAGCAGCTTCTCGGGACAAAGTTATTATGGCTACACCTTC
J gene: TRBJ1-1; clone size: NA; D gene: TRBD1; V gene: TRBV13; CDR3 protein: CASSSDRVTEAFF; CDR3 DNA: TGTGCCAGCAGCTCCGACAGGGTAACTGAAGCTTTCTTT
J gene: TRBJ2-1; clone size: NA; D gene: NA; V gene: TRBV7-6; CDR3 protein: CASSRDINNEQFF; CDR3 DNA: TGTGCCAGCAGCCGGGACATCAACAATGAGCAGTTCTTC
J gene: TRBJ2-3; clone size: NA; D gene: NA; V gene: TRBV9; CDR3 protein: CASSGPPVLPTDTQYF; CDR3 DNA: TGTGCCAGCAGCGGCCCCCCGGTTCTTCCCACGGATACGCAGTATTTT
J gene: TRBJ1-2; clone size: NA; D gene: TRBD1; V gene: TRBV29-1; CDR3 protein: CSVEDTGGGFGGYTF; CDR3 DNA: TGCAGCGTTGAAGACACAGGGGGCGGATTCGGTGGCTACACCTTC
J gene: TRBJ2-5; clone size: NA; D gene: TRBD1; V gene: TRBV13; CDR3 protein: CASSFLTGGPPLETQYF; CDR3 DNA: TGTGCCAGCAGCTTTTTAACAGGGGGCCCTCCTTTGGAGACCCAGTACTTC
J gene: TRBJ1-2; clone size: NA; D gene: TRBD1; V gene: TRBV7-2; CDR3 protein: CASSKMVPSSGQGARGYTF; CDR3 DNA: TGTGCCAGCAGCAAAATGGTCCCCTCCTCGGGACAGGGGGCGCGGGGCTACACCTTC
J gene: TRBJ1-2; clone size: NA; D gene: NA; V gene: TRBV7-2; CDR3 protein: CASSLAQSVNYGYTF; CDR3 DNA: TGTGCCAGCAGCTTAGCACAGTCAGTCAACTATGGCTACACCTTC
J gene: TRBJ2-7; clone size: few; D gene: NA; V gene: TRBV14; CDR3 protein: CASSRGRGEQYF; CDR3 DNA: TGTGCCAGCAGTCGCGGCAGGGGCGAGCAGTACTTC
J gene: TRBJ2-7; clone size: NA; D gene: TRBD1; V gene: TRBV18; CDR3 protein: CASSPRTGSSYEQYF; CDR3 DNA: TGTGCCAGCTCACCGCGGACAGGTTCCTCCTACGAGCAGTACTTC
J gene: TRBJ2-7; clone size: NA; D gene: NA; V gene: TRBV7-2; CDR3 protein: CASSKSVGEGEQYF; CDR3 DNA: TGTGCCAGCAGTAAAAGTGTCGGGGAAGGGGAGCAGTACTTC
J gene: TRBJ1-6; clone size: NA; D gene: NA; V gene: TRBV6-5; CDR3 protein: CASRYQRGLNSPLHF; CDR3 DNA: TGTGCCAGCAGATACCAGCGGGGGCTTAATTCACCCCTCCACTTT
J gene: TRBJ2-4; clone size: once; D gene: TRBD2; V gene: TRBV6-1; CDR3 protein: CASSEDAWTSAYF; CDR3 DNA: TGTGCCAGCAGTGAAGACGCTTGGACTAGTGCTTACTTC
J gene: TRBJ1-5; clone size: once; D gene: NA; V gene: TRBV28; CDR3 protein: CASSLFRGEAQPQHF; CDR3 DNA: TGTGCCAGCAGTTTATTCAGGGGAGAGGCTCAGCCCCAGCATTTT
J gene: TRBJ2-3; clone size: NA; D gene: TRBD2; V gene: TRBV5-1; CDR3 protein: CASSLAAGDTDTQYF; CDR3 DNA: TGCGCCAGCAGCTTGGCGGCGGGGGATACAGATACGCAGTATTTT
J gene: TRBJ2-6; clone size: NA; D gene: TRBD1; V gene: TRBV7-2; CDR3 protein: CASSSTGGPGANVLTF; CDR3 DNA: TGTGCCAGCAGCTCTACAGGGGGGCCCGGGGCCAACGTCCTGACTTTC